These 26 T cell receptor beta chains were sequenced from one sample in a study of cytomegalovirus exposure and HLA in healthy donors. Only in-frame clones appear in the TCRdb table, and some are missing; sequencing was by immunoSEQ multiplex PCR. The sample has approximately 150,000 clones; approximately 88% are singletons. Sequencing was carried out using PBMCs. The receptors shown here come from a man younger than 35 in good health and CMV-seropositive.

The rearrangement joins TRBV29-1 to TRBJ1-1; perhaps TRBD1 as D (5 bases). The V gene's germline CDR1 is SQVTM and CDR2 ANQGSEA. The V gene lost 4 bases and the J gene lost 5 bases, with 11 bases spanning the gap. This CDR3 spans 12 amino acids. This CDR3 reads CSVVPGGTEAFF. The CDR3 DNA reads TGCAGCGTTGTGCCGGGGGGGACTGAAGCTTTCTTT.

This chain joins TRBV28 and TRBJ2-7, with D possibly being TRBD1 (6 bases). The V and J ends lost 11 bases and 2 bases respectively, with 13 bases between them. This CDR3 is 12 amino acids long. The germline gives CDR1 MDHEN, CDR2 SYDVKM. CDR3 loop: CASGASPYEQYF. In nucleotides, the CDR3 is TGTGCCTCAGGGGCCAGCCCCTACGAGCAGTACTTC.

The chain carries TRBV18 and TRBJ2-7; TRBD1 agrees at 8 bases. After removal of 1 base from V and 9 bases from J, the junction contained 11 bases not matched to a gene. The CDR3 covers 15 residues. Germline-derived CDR1 and CDR2 are KGHSH and LQKENI. In DNA form, the CDR3 reads TGTGCCAGCTCACCACGGGAGACAGGGGCCGTTGGGCAGTACTTC. Its translation is CASSPRETGAVGQYF.

The chain joins TRBV6-5 to TRBJ2-5; 10 positions agree with TRBD1. This CDR3 has 16 residues. V lost 2 bases, J lost 3 bases, and 6 bases stayed unmatched. Per germline, CDR1 MNHEY and CDR2 SVGAGI. CDR3 in amino acids: CASSYRWGQGKETQYF. CDR3 in DNA: TGTGCCAGCAGTTACCGCTGGGGACAGGGGAAAGAGACCCAGTACTTC.

This clone occurred once. The chain employs TRBV30 and TRBJ2-3; D is perhaps TRBD2 (5 bases). Trimming removed 1 base from V and 5 bases from J, with 7 bases in between. Germline assignment: CDR1 GTSNPN and CDR2 SVGIG (reference sequence). The CDR3 extends over 12 amino acids. As DNA, the CDR3 is TGTGCCTGGAGTGCACTAGTAGATACGCAGTATTTT. Translated: CAWSALVDTQYF.

The rearrangement joins TRBV14 to TRBJ2-7; D not certain. The germline V and J ends were trimmed by 0 bases and 1 base, with 7 bases remaining between them. The CDR3 sequence is 14 residues long. Germline-derived CDR1 and CDR2 are SGHDN and FVKESK. The CDR3 here is CASSQDLGSYEQYF. The CDR3 nucleotides are TGTGCCAGCAGCCAAGATCTAGGTTCCTACGAGCAGTACTTC. The full variable domain, its missing parts supplied by reference TRBV14 and TRBJ2-7, is EAGVTQFPSHSVIEKGQTVTLRCDPISGHDNLYWYRRVMGKEIKFLLHFVKESKQDESGMPNNRFLAERTGGTYSTLKVQPAELEDSGVYFCASSQDLGSYEQYFGPGTRLTVT.

The chain recombines TRBV4-1 with TRBJ1-3, with D possibly matching TRBD1 (5 bases). The CDR3 spans 17 residues. CDR1 and CDR2 (germline): MGHRA, YSYEKL. Trimming left V 0 bases short and J 4 bases short, with 16 bases between. In DNA form, the CDR3 reads TGCGCCAGCAGCCAAGAAGGGGCACAAACACCAGGAAACACCATATATTTT. Translated: CASSQEGAQTPGNTIYF.

The chain couples TRBV5-8 to TRBJ2-4, with 7 nucleotides matching TRBD1. Trimming cost V 0 bases and J 7 bases; bases outside gene matches: 4. Germline V gene lookup returns CDR1 SGHTS and CDR2 YDEGEE. This CDR3 region has 14 residues. DNA of the CDR3: TGTGCCAGCAGCTTGGCAGGACAGGTCAACATTCAGTACTTC. Protein: CASSLAGQVNIQYF.

The rearrangement links TRBV6-5 to TRBJ1-2, with D maybe TRBD1 (6 bases). In germline, CDR1 is MNHEY, CDR2 SVGAGI. This CDR3 is 14 amino acids long. Between the trimmed V and J ends, which lost 5 bases and 6 bases, there was a span of 16 bases. The CDR3 DNA sequence: TGTGCCAGCAGTGATCTGGGGGGGCGGAATGGCTACACCTTC. It translates to CASSDLGGRNGYTF.

V is TRBV30 and J is TRBJ2-7; 10 positions agree with TRBD1. The germline V gene has CDR1 GTSNPN and CDR2 SVGIG (reference sequence). The CDR3 contains 18 residues. Trimming at V came to 0 bases and at J to 5 bases, leaving 16 bases not matched to a gene. This chain's CDR3 is CAWSVLGDRGKKRDEQYF. The CDR3 region has the DNA TGTGCCTGGAGTGTACTGGGGGACAGGGGAAAGAAGAGGGACGAGCAGTACTTC.

The rearrangement links TRBV28 to TRBJ1-5, with 10 bases aligning to TRBD1. In germline, CDR1 is MDHEN, CDR2 SYDVKM. The CDR3 runs to 15 residues. V was pared by 6 bases and J by 3 bases, with 5 bases of the junction left unmatched. This CDR3 is CASRTGTGDNQPQHF. CDR3 DNA: TGTGCCAGCAGAACCGGGACAGGGGACAATCAGCCCCAGCATTTT.

The chain is built from TRBV5-6 and TRBJ2-7; the D gene is possibly TRBD2 (7 bases). Germline values: CDR1 SGHDT, CDR2 YYEEEE. Trimming left V 4 bases short and J 4 bases short, with 12 bases between. The CDR3 loop spans 13 amino acids. The CDR3, as DNA: TGTGCCAGCAGCGGGGGGGACATGTACGAGCAGTACTTC. Translation gives CASSGGDMYEQYF.

The chain is built from TRBV7-2 and TRBJ2-3; D is perhaps TRBD2 (6 bases). V was trimmed by 5 bases and J by 3 bases, leaving 9 bases between them. CDR3 length: 13 residues. The germline V gene has CDR1 SGHTA and CDR2 FQGNSA. In DNA form, the CDR3 reads TGTGCCAGCAGCAGAGGGACTACAGATACGCAGTATTTT. Its protein is CASSRGTTDTQYF.

CDR3 sequence reads: CASSDPGQKSTEAFF. The DNA of the CDR3 is TGTGCCAGCAGTGATCCGGGACAGAAGTCCACTGAAGCTTTCTTT. The chain has TRBV2 and TRBJ1-1; 7 bases map to TRBD1. Trimming at V came to 3 bases and at J to 4 bases, leaving 8 bases not matched to a gene. Germline loops: CDR1 SNHLY, CDR2 FYNNEI. This CDR3 is built from 15 residues.

The genes are TRBV5-1 and TRBJ1-1; TRBD1 matches at 12 bases. Germline trimming cut 4 bases from V and 1 base from J; bases unmatched to any gene: 5. This CDR3 contains 16 residues. From germline, CDR1 is SGHRS and CDR2 YFSETQ. CDR3 nucleotide sequence: TGCGCCAGCAGCCCAGGGACAGGGGGCGCGAACACTGAAGCTTTCTTT. Protein product: CASSPGTGGANTEAFF.

This chain uses TRBV5-1 with TRBJ2-1; 11 bases agree with TRBD2. CDR3 length equals 19 residues. V was clipped by 4 bases and J by 5 bases; unmatched bases: 17. Germline-derived CDR1 and CDR2 are SGHRS and YFSETQ. This CDR3 is CASSTLTRRLAGSDNEQFF. The DNA of the CDR3 is TGCGCCAGCAGCACCCTGACTCGGAGACTAGCGGGGTCCGACAATGAGCAGTTCTTC.

The chain uses TRBV6-1 and TRBJ1-2, with 7 bases aligning to TRBD1. The CDR3 covers 12 residues. CDR1 MNHNS and CDR2 SASEGT come from the germline V gene. V was pared by 6 bases and J by 4 bases, with 2 bases of the junction left unmatched. The CDR3 nucleotides read TGTGCCAGCAGCTGGGACAGCTATGGCTACACCTTC. It is translated as CASSWDSYGYTF.

This chain connects TRBV5-6 to TRBJ1-5; D gene uncertain. Germline V lookup: CDR1 SGHDT, CDR2 YYEEEE. Trimming removed 3 bases at V and 1 base at J, with 14 bases between. CDR3 length equals 16 residues. The CDR3 reads CASSWGGLGSNQPQHF. The DNA for the CDR3 is TGTGCCAGCAGCTGGGGAGGGTTGGGGAGCAATCAGCCCCAGCATTTT.

This chain connects TRBV6-5 to TRBJ1-3; TRBD1 might be the D (5 bases). In germline, CDR1 is MNHEY, CDR2 SVGAGI. This CDR3 contains 15 residues. V was clipped by 4 bases and J by 0 bases, with 10 bases between them. CDR3 residues: CASSSTAISGNTIYF. The CDR3 nucleotides are TGTGCCAGCAGTTCGACAGCAATCTCTGGAAACACCATATATTTT.

V and J are TRBV7-3 and TRBJ1-4; D is possibly TRBD1 (5 bases). Trimming pared 2 bases from V and 8 bases from J, leaving 12 bases between. The CDR3 covers 14 residues. Germline lookup yields CDR1 SGHTA and CDR2 FQGTGA. CDR3 nucleotides: TGTGCCAGCAGCTTATGTCAGGGAGGAGAAAAACTGTTTTTT. This translates into CASSLCQGGEKLFF.

This chain uses TRBV12-5 with TRBJ2-7; D perhaps matches TRBD2 (6 bases). Trimming pared 2 bases from V and 6 bases from J, leaving 14 bases between. Germline V CDR1 and CDR2: LGHNT, FRNRAP. This CDR3 has 14 residues. CDR3 region: CASGLYPGEFEQYF. CDR3 bases: TGTGCTAGTGGTTTGTATCCGGGAGAATTCGAGCAGTACTTC.

The rearrangement links TRBV6-5 to TRBJ2-5; TRBD2 matches at 7 bases. CDR3 length: 14 residues. Trimming removed 2 bases from V and 3 bases from J; junction bases left unmatched: 3. Germline V lookup: CDR1 MNHEY, CDR2 SVGAGI. CDR3: CASSYRLAEETQYF. The CDR3 DNA reads as TGTGCCAGCAGTTACAGGCTAGCGGAAGAGACCCAGTACTTC.

The chain is built from TRBV10-2 and TRBJ2-1; possible D gene TRBD2, 6 bases. The V gene's germline CDR1 is WSHSY and CDR2 SAAADI. The V and J ends lost 0 bases and 13 bases respectively, with 16 bases between them. CDR3 size: 14 residues. CDR3 nucleotides: TGCGCCAGCAGTGAGTCGGGACTTACCTTCACACAGTTCTTC. This sequence encodes CASSESGLTFTQFF.

The V gene is TRBV10-2, the J gene TRBJ2-7; the match to TRBD1 covers 7 bases. The germline V gene encodes CDR1 WSHSY and CDR2 SAAADI. The CDR3 runs to 13 residues. Trimming at V came to 7 bases and at J to 3 bases, leaving 6 bases not matched to a gene. The DNA of the CDR3 is TGCGCCAGCATCGGGCAGGGGGACTACGAGCAGTACTTC. Amino acid sequence: CASIGQGDYEQYF.

The chain joins TRBV5-1 to TRBJ2-1; no reliable D call. Germline V lookup: CDR1 SGHRS, CDR2 YFSETQ. Trimming stripped 6 bases from V and 6 bases from J, with 19 bases between. The length of the CDR3 is 15 residues. The CDR3, as DNA: TGCGCCAGCAACACACAGACGGTTCTGTCCAATGAGCAGTTCTTC. It is translated as CASNTQTVLSNEQFF. Using reference TRBV5-1 and TRBJ2-1 for the parts outside the CDR3, the full variable domain is KAGVTQTPRYLIKTRGQQVTLSCSPISGHRSVSWYQQTPGQGLQFLFEYFSETQRNKGNFPGRFSGRQFSNSRSEMNVSTLELGDSALYLCASNTQTVLSNEQFFGPGTRLTVL.

V usage is TRBV7-6 and J usage is TRBJ2-7; D might be TRBD1 (6 bases). The CDR3 consists of 12 residues. The ends were cut back, 5 bases at V and 6 bases at J, with 11 bases in the middle. The germline V gene has CDR1 SGHVS and CDR2 FNYEAQ. CDR3 coding DNA: TGTGCCAGCAGCCAGGGGAACATCGAGCAGTACTTC. Its protein product is CASSQGNIEQYF.